The clone carrying this T cell receptor (beta chain) came up once. J was trimmed by 6 bases and V by 5 bases; bases with no gene match: 5. Germline CDR1 MNHEY, CDR2 SMNVEV (reference sequence). The CDR3 totals 14 residues. These data come from a study of blood T cell repertoires in COVID-19. Across the whole study: COVID-19 samples collected from the United States, Italy and Spain covered acute and convalescent phases. Nucleic acid was either cDNA or gDNA, and it came from T cells, B-cell-depleted T cells, or PBMCs.

Original handling: Scientists estimated how many nucleated cells there were by amplifying reference gene primers. Measured with immunoSEQ multiplex PCR; TCRdb has only the in-frame clones, and not every one. Clone size and the V and J calls come from that table; the DNA yielded D and trimming. The data contain over 70,000 clones, around 87% of them seen just once; the ten biggest clones take up around 4.1%. The TCR comes from a woman of 80 years or more with active or convalescent COVID-19. Sequencing was performed on peripheral blood. The chain links TRBV27 to TRBJ1-2; 11 positions agree with TRBD1. The CDR3 region is CASSTRTGGDGYTF. Written as DNA, the CDR3 is TGTGCCAGCAGTACAAGGACAGGGGGCGATGGCTACACCTTC.